The following is a T cell receptor (beta chain) sequence with its context. No antigen is known for it. Sequencing was preceded by expansion of antigen-specific CD4+ T cells with viral peptide pools in the ViraFEST assay. Following culture for under 12 days, CD4+ T cells were isolated. Nucleocapsid antibody tests were negative, and the vaccine recipients had no prior SARS-CoV-2 infection. Produced via immunoSEQ multiplex PCR; TCRdb's table is partial and in-frame only. The sample carries 30,000 to 35,000 clones, approximately 73% recorded once. The sample is drawn from a study of vaccination effects on CD4 cells after COVID-19. Study-wide findings and caveats: Convalescent patients in the study were few, and early post-infection timepoints were absent. Healthy vaccinees had only 1 of 255 vaccine-induced clones cross-react with common cold coronaviruses.

The CDR3 extends over 18 amino acids. CDR1 is MNHEY, CDR2 SMNVEV, per germline (reference sequence). The junction had 14 bases not matched to a gene; V was cut back by 4 bases and J by 0 bases. The chain recombines TRBV27 with TRBJ1-1; 7 nucleotides agree with TRBD1. The receptor was isolated from a human donor who received a COVID-19 vaccine. Sequenced material: CD4+ T cells from PBMCs cultured with HCoV-OC43 spike peptides, taken before COVID-19 vaccination. Subset reported: HCoV-OC43 spike overlapping peptide pool stimulation. CDR3 amino acids: CASSWGRGTTLLNTEAFF. The CDR3 DNA is TGTGCCAGCAGTTGGGGCAGGGGGACTACCTTACTGAACACTGAAGCTTTCTTT.